The 26 T cell receptor beta chains presented below share a single source sample, sequenced in a study of T cells in Graves' hyperthyroidism and ophthalmopathy. Amplified regions were TCR beta CDR3 sequences from RNA transcripts. RT-PCR in the first round (using the HTBI primer set) targeted the TCR CDR3. Using its own MiXCR run on the multiplex PCR reads, TCRdb lists one record per CDR3 protein. The repertoire holds roughly 250,000 distinct CDR3 sequences, with 16% as singletons. Input material: blood. Every receptor here comes from a woman aged 18-29 years with Graves' ophthalmopathy.

This clonotype was recorded at least ten times. Mismatch with germline at one junction end may stem from a read error. The chain has TRBV12-3 or TRBV12-4 and TRBJ1-1, with 10 positions matching TRBD1. This CDR3 contains 15 residues. Here the CDR3 reads CASSRDRGGNIEAFF. The CDR3 DNA reads as TGTGCCAGCAGCCGGGACAGGGGAGGGAACATTGAAGCTTTCTTT.

This clonotype was counted many times. The chain joins TRBV6-1 to TRBJ1-1; no definite D call. The CDR3 has 13 residues. Germline V gives CDR1 MNHNS, CDR2 SASEGT. The V and J ends lost 10 bases and 1 base respectively, with 13 bases between them. The CDR3 region is CATQARENTEAFF. Written as DNA, the CDR3 is TGTGCCACTCAAGCGCGGGAGAACACTGAAGCTTTCTTT.

This clonotype has at least ten counts. The V and J genes are TRBV20-1 and TRBJ2-1, with 11 bases identical to TRBD2. The CDR3 is 19 residues long. The germline gives CDR1 DFQATT, CDR2 SNEGSKA (reference sequence). With 0 bases clipped from V and 2 bases from J, the junction kept 12 bases outside the gene matches. DNA for the CDR3: TGCAGTGCTAGAGATCACGAGGCTAGCGGGAGGAGTACCTACAATGAGCAGTTCTTC. Its protein is CSARDHEASGRSTYNEQFF.

This clonotype was seen repeatedly, ten times or more. The CDR3 reads CASSGTRGDKNIQYF. The CDR3 coding sequence is TGTGCCAGCAGCGGGACTAGGGGGGACAAAAACATTCAGTACTTC. The chain recombines TRBV13 with TRBJ2-4; 8 nucleotides agree with TRBD2. V was clipped by 5 bases and J by 3 bases; unmatched bases: 6. The germline V gene has CDR1 PRHDT and CDR2 FYEKMQ (reference sequence). This CDR3 has 15 amino acids.

This chain links TRBV7-2 with TRBJ1-1; 7 positions agree with TRBD1. Per the germline V gene, CDR1 is SGHTA and CDR2 is FQGNSA. The CDR3 contains 13 residues. V dropped 8 bases and J dropped 11; count of bases not matched to a gene: 14. As DNA, the CDR3 is TGTGCCAGCCGCTACCAGACAGGGAACGTGGCTTTCTTT. Residues: CASRYQTGNVAFF.

This clonotype was seen repeatedly, ten times or more. V usage is TRBV2 and J usage is TRBJ1-2; no reliable D call. Trimming stripped 5 bases from V and 4 bases from J, with 11 bases between. Germline assignment: CDR1 SNHLY and CDR2 FYNNEI. The CDR3 runs to 13 residues. This CDR3 reads CASSPEGIYGYTF. The CDR3, as DNA: TGTGCCAGCAGTCCGGAAGGGATCTATGGCTACACCTTC. Full variable domain (outside the CDR3, taken from reference TRBV2 and TRBJ1-2): EPEVTQTPSHQVTQMGQEVILRCVPISNHLYFYWYRQILGQKVEFLVSFYNNEISEKSEIFDDQFSVERPDGSNFTLKIRSTKLEDSAMYFCASSPEGIYGYTFGSGTRLTVV.

By share, this clonotype ranks as medium-sized (0.01 to 0.1%). This chain links TRBV18 with TRBJ2-7, with D possibly being TRBD1 or TRBD2 (5 bases each). V was clipped by 3 bases and J by 2 bases, with 11 bases between them. The CDR3 has 14 residues. Germline values: CDR1 KGHSH, CDR2 LQKENI. CDR3 sequence: CASSPWDRPYEQYF. The CDR3 DNA reads TGTGCCAGCTCACCTTGGGACCGCCCCTACGAGCAGTACTTC.

Comments on this clonotype: With a much larger clone just one base away, this may be a read error. The chain employs TRBV24-1 and TRBJ1-2; TRBD1 might be the D (6 bases). V lost 4 bases to trimming and J lost 7 bases, with 12 bases between them. Germline V gene lookup returns CDR1 KGHDR and CDR2 SFDVKD. This CDR3 region has 13 residues. The CDR3 region is CATSDGGGCGYTF. CDR3 coding DNA: TGTGCCACCAGTGACGGGGGGGGCTGTGGCTACACCTTC.

This clonotype was seen at least ten times. V usage is TRBV6-1 and J usage is TRBJ2-7; TRBD2 matches at 9 bases. With 6 bases clipped from V and 4 bases from J, the junction kept 7 bases outside the gene matches. CDR3 length: 14 amino acids. Germline V CDR1 and CDR2: MNHNS, SASEGT. The CDR3 nucleotides are TGTGCCAGCAGAACGGGACTAGCAGGGTACGAGCAGTACTTC. This sequence encodes CASRTGLAGYEQYF.

This clonotype came up many times. This sequence joins TRBV28 and TRBJ2-3, with D perhaps matching TRBD1 or TRBD2 (5 bases each). CDR3 length: 20 residues. Trimming shortened V by 5 bases and J by 4 bases, and 31 bases separated the two germline ends. From germline, CDR1 is MDHEN and CDR2 SYDVKM. The CDR3 loop reads CASSAPPTAFRIGGPDTQYF. The DNA for the CDR3 is TGTGCCAGCAGTGCCCCCCCGACAGCTTTCAGGATTGGGGGTCCAGATACGCAGTATTTT.

CDR3 in amino acids: CASRHGQGPPYEQYF. CDR3 DNA sequence: TGTGCCAGCAGACACGGACAGGGGCCCCCCTACGAGCAGTACTTC. J is TRBJ2-7 and V is TRBV12-3 or TRBV12-4; 9 positions match TRBD1. This CDR3 region has 15 residues. V shed 6 bases, J shed 2 bases, and the junction held 8 bases outside the gene matches.

This clonotype was seen many times. This clone may be a read error of a much larger clone one base away. The J gene is TRBJ1-1, the V gene TRBV5-1; D gene uncertain. The CDR3 spans 13 residues. Deletions cut 3 bases from V and 1 base from J, with 7 bases between. Germline lookup yields CDR1 SGHRS and CDR2 YFSETQ. For the CDR3, the DNA is TGCGCCAGCAGCTGGAGGCAGAACACTGAAGCTTTCTTT. This gives the protein CASSWRQNTEAFF.

CDR3 in amino acids: CSARDDRGHPNNEQFF. CDR3 bases: TGCAGTGCTAGAGATGACAGGGGCCATCCGAACAATGAGCAGTTCTTC. The chain employs TRBV20-1 and TRBJ2-1, with 8 bases matching TRBD1. Germline V gene sequence: CDR1 DFQATT, CDR2 SNEGSKA (reference sequence). The trim removed 0 bases at V and 5 bases at J, leaving 9 bases unmatched. This CDR3 has 16 residues.

This clonotype was recorded many times. The V call is TRBV2, the J call TRBJ1-5, with 9 bases aligning to TRBD1. In germline, CDR1 is SNHLY, CDR2 FYNNEI. Trimming removed 6 bases from V and 12 bases from J; junction bases left unmatched: 12. The CDR3 totals 14 residues. The CDR3 region has the DNA TGTGCCAGCAGAACCGGGACAGGGAGGGAGCTCCAGCATTTT. It encodes CASRTGTGRELQHF.

This clonotype has ten or more counts. V usage is TRBV12-3 or TRBV12-4 and J usage is TRBJ1-4; 10 nucleotides line up with TRBD1. V shed 6 bases and J 6 bases; nucleotides not matched to a gene: 7. This CDR3 spans 15 amino acids. The CDR3 region has the DNA TGTGCCAGCAGCCGACAGGGGGCGCCTGATGAAAAACTGTTTTTT. Its protein product is CASSRQGAPDEKLFF.

This clonotype was seen at least ten times. V is TRBV20-1 and J is TRBJ2-3; 11 bases match TRBD2. V lost 3 bases, J lost 3 bases, and 2 bases stayed unmatched. CDR3 length: 14 residues. Germline CDR1 is DFQATT and CDR2 is SNEGSKA (reference sequence). CDR3 nucleotides: TGCAGTGCTAGCACTAGCGGGGGAACAGATACGCAGTATTTT. It encodes CSASTSGGTDTQYF.

The chain has TRBV15 and TRBJ2-4; TRBD2 matches 9 bases. The CDR3 has 16 amino acids. Unmatched junction bases numbered 9, after V lost 0 bases and J lost 9 bases. Germline V gene sequence: CDR1 LNHNV, CDR2 YYDKDF (reference sequence). The CDR3 is CATSRDPVRGGGIQYF. The CDR3 DNA reads TGTGCCACCAGCAGAGATCCCGTTCGCGGGGGGGGCATTCAGTACTTC.

This clonotype was seen at least ten times. This chain links TRBV3-1 with TRBJ1-2; 7 bases are a match to TRBD1. Germline CDR1 LGHDT, CDR2 YNNKEL (reference sequence). The V gene end was trimmed by 1 base and the J gene end by 4 bases; junction bases not matched to a gene: 3. CDR3 length: 14 residues. The CDR3 nucleotides are TGTGCCAGCAGCCAAGTGGGACAGATCTATGGCTACACCTTC. The encoded protein is CASSQVGQIYGYTF. The full variable domain, its missing parts supplied by reference TRBV3-1 and TRBJ1-2, is DTAVSQTPKYLVTQMGNDKSIKCEQNLGHDTMYWYKQDSKKFLKIMFSYNNKELIINETVPNRFSPKSPDKAHLNLHINSLELGDSAVYFCASSQVGQIYGYTFGSGTRLTVV.

This clonotype was counted at least ten times. The chain is built from TRBV6-2 or TRBV6-3 and TRBJ2-1; 9 positions match TRBD2. Germline V gene lookup returns CDR1 MNHEY and CDR2 SVGEGT. The trim removed 0 bases at V and 0 bases at J, leaving 3 bases unmatched. The CDR3 is 17 amino acids. CDR3 in amino acids: CASSYSRLADSYNEQFF. The CDR3 DNA sequence: TGTGCCAGCAGTTACTCGAGACTAGCGGACTCCTACAATGAGCAGTTCTTC.

This clonotype was counted many times. The rearrangement uses TRBV4-1 and TRBJ2-7; maybe TRBD1 (5 bases). V shed 0 bases and J shed 0 bases, with 9 bases lying between them. The CDR3 length is 15 residues. Germline V gene data show CDR1 as MGHRA and CDR2 as YSYEKL. The CDR3 coding sequence is TGCGCCAGCAGCCAAGATGGGGCCAGCTCCTACGAGCAGTACTTC. This sequence encodes CASSQDGASSYEQYF.

This clonotype was observed a few times. The V call is TRBV4-1, the J call TRBJ1-4, with D possibly matching TRBD1 (5 bases). Germline assignment: CDR1 MGHRA and CDR2 YSYEKL. This CDR3 contains 15 residues. V lost 4 bases and J lost 7, with 16 bases in between. The CDR3 here is CASSPLGLGGEKLFF. DNA of the CDR3: TGCGCCAGCAGCCCCTTGGGTCTGGGGGGTGAAAAACTGTTTTTT.

This clonotype was seen once. V usage is TRBV19 and J usage is TRBJ2-5, with D hard to call. The V gene lost 3 bases and the J gene lost 1 base, with 9 bases spanning the gap. The germline V gene has CDR1 LNHDA and CDR2 SQIVND (reference sequence). The CDR3 covers 14 residues. The CDR3 nucleotides are TGTGCCAGTAGTATCGGACCAGCCCAAGAGACCCAGTACTTC. Encoded protein: CASSIGPAQETQYF.

This clonotype was picked up a small number of times. The chain employs TRBV5-6 and TRBJ1-3; a weak D match, TRBD1 (5 bases). This CDR3 spans 17 amino acids. Per the germline V gene, CDR1 is SGHDT and CDR2 is YYEEEE. The germline V and J ends were trimmed by 4 bases and 0 bases, with 17 bases remaining between them. The CDR3 loop is CASSTNPGTDSGNTIYF. CDR3 nucleotide sequence: TGTGCCAGCAGCACCAACCCCGGGACGGACTCTGGAAACACCATATATTTT.

In this sample, this clonotype turned up many times. The V call is TRBV28, the J call TRBJ2-3; D gene unclear. Trimming pared 1 base from V and 4 bases from J, leaving 9 bases between. Germline CDR1 and CDR2: MDHEN and SYDVKM. This CDR3 is 14 amino acids long. In nucleotides, the CDR3 is TGTGCCAGCAGTTTATCAGTAAAGGCAGATACGCAGTATTTT. Amino acid sequence: CASSLSVKADTQYF.

J is TRBJ2-3 and V is TRBV29-1, with 14 nucleotides matching TRBD2. Trimming removed 6 bases from V and 2 bases from J; junction bases left unmatched: 13. Germline V gene lookup returns CDR1 SQVTM and CDR2 ANQGSEA. The CDR3 is 18 residues long. CDR3 DNA: TGCAGCGTCTCCTACCCCGGGACTAGCGGGAGCTACACAGATACGCAGTATTTT. Its translation: CSVSYPGTSGSYTDTQYF.

V gene TRBV4-3 combines with J gene TRBJ2-1; TRBD2 matches 8 bases. This CDR3 has 18 amino acids. Unmatched junction bases numbered 7, after V lost 0 bases and J lost 0 bases. From germline, CDR1 is LGHNA and CDR2 YSLEER. CDR3 coding DNA: TGCGCCAGCAGCCAAGACAGCGGGAGCGGGAACTCCTACAATGAGCAGTTCTTC. It yields the protein CASSQDSGSGNSYNEQFF.